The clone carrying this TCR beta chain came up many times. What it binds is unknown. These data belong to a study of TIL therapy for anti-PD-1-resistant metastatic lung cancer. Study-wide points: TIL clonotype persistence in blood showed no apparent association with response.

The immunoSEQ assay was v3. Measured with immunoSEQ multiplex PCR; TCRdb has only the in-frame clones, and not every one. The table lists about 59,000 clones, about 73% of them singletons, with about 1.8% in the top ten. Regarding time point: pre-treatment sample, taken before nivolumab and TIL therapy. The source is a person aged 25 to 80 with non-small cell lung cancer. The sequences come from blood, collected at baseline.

CDR3 sequence: CASSADNSNYGYTF. The CDR3 DNA reads TGTGCCAGCAGTGCCGACAACTCTAACTATGGCTACACCTTC. This sequence joins TRBV6-1 and TRBJ1-2; D not resolved. Germline lookup yields CDR1 MNHNS and CDR2 SASEGT. V was shortened by 4 bases and J by 0 bases, with 9 bases between the two germline ends. This CDR3 is built from 14 residues.